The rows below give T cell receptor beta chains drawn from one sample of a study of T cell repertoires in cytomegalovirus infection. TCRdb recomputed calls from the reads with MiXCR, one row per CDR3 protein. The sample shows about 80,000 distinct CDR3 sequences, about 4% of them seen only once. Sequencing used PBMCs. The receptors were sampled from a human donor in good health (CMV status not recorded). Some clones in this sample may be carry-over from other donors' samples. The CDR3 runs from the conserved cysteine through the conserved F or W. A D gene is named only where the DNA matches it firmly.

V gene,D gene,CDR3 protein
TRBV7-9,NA,CASSFFTDGNTIYF
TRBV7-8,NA,CASSLVGGGFQPQHF
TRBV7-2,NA,CASSLEGWGSYEQYF
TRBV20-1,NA,CSASTIGELFF
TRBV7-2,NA,CASSSKHGRETQYF
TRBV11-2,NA,CASSRGVPEQYF
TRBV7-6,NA,CASSLELAGQNEKLFF
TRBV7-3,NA,CASSLHRTGNTEAFF
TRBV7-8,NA,CASSSTSYRDLEQYF
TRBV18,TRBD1,CASSPGVGQINQPQHF
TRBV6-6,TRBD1,CASSYGGQGNSPLHF
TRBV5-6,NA,CASSLLQGRGTEAFF
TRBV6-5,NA,CASSATLDTQYF
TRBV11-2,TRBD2,CASSYQAGGRRETQYF
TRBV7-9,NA,CASSLAGGSNSPLHF
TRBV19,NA,CASSPNNSPLHF
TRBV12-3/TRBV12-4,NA,CASSFAPIGPYEAFF
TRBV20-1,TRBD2,CSASGLAGSTYNEQFF
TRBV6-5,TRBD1,CASSYSGTGGMNTEAFF
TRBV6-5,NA,CASSYNHNSYNEQFF
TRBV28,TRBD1,CASSFMAGTGGPSQPQHF
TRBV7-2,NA,CASRNGQSSYNEQFF
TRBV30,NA,CAWGRDTQYF
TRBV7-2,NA,CASSFGGTDTQYF
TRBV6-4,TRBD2,CASSDGLAGYNEQFF
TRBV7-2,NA,CASSLESRVHSPLHF
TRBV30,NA,CAWSPNREAFF
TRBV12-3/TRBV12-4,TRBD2,CASSLSGGYNEQFF
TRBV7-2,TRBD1,CASSPRDRSNGYTF
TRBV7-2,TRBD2,CASSLDRGGPGFF
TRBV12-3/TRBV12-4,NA,CASSFPTGNQPQHF
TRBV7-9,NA,CASSLYTPNTEAFF
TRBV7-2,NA,CASRRQAISGANVLTF
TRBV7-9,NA,CASTRDHTYEQYF
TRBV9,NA,CASSPLGSHEQYF
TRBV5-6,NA,CASSFLRGRVTEAFF
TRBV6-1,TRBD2,CASSGTSGGPRTDTQYF
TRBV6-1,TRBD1,CSSNYDRDHYTGQFF
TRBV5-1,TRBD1,CASSSTGAGANVLTF
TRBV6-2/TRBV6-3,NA,CASSLRGTETQYF
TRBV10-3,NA,CAISDLGYRYGYTF
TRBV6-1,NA,CASSQGAQPQHF
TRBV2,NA,CASSEAFQEGDQPQHF
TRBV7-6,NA,CASSAGDGLNTEAFF
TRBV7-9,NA,CASSLAWGSKTQYF
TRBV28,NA,CASSFAGYGYTF
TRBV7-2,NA,CASSLEAGYGNIQYF
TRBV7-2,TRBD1,CASSLDRATDTQYF
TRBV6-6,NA,CASGQISYNSPLHF
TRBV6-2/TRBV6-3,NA,CASSYDRTYGYTF
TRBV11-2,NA,CASSPRDRDGLSGYTF
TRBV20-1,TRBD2,CSARVGLAGGKTYNEQFF
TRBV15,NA,CATSRTRGRLNEKLFF
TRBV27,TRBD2,CASSIASGTINEQFF
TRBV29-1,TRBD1,CSVDWTGLRSTQYF
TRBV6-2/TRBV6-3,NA,CASSIGPDREGYEQYF